The sequence of this T cell receptor beta chain was determined in a study of T cell repertoires in cytomegalovirus infection. Across the whole study: Based on public TCR beta signatures, there were indications of CMV infection and of a matching HLA type. Study results and limitations: CMV carriers with the relevant HLA were identified by cumulative public TCR beta family frequency.

CDR3 length equals 12 residues. Trimming cost V 5 bases and J 3 bases, with 5 bases left between them. Per germline, CDR1 SGHNT and CDR2 YENEEA. TCRdb processed the reads anew with MiXCR; each CDR3 protein has one entry. The profile shows 100,000 to 150,000 distinct CDR3 sequences, roughly 9% of them singletons. This clonotype occurred many times. As yet, its antigen is unknown. The chain is built from TRBV11-3 and TRBJ1-3; unclear D gene. The source is a human donor in good health (CMV status not recorded). Some clones in this sample may be carry-over from other donors' samples. Input material: PBMCs. This CDR3 reads CASSQYGNTIYF. The CDR3 nucleotides are TGTGCCAGCAGCCAATATGGAAACACCATATATTTT.